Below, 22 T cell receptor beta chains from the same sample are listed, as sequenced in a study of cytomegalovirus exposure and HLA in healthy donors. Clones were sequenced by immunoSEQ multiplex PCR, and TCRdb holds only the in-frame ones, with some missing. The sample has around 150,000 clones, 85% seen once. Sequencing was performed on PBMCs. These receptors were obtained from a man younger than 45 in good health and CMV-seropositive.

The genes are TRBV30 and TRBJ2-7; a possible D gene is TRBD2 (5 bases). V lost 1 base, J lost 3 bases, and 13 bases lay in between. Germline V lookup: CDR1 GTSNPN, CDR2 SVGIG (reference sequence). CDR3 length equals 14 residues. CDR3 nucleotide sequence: TGTGCCTGGAGTGGAGAGGGAGTCGGCTACGAGCAGTACTTC. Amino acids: CAWSGEGVGYEQYF.

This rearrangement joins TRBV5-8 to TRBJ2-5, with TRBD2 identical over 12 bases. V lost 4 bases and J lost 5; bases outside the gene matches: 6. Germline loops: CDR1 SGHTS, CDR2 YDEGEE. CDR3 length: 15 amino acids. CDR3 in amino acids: CASSRGLAGWETQYF. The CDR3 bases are TGTGCCAGCAGCCGCGGACTAGCGGGGTGGGAGACCCAGTACTTC.

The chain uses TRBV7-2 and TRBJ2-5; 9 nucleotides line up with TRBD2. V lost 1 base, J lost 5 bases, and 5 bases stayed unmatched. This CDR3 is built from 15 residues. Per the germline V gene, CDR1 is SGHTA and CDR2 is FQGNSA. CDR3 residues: CASSLVTSGGETQYF. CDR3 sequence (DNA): TGTGCCAGCAGCTTAGTGACTAGCGGAGGGGAGACCCAGTACTTC.

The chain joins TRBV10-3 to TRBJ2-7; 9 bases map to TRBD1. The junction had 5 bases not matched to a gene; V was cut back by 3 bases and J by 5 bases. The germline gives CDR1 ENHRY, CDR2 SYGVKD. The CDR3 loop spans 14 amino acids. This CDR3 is CAISDIDRGNEQYF. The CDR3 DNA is TGTGCCATCAGTGACATTGACAGGGGGAACGAGCAGTACTTC.

The CDR3 nucleotides are TGCAGCGCCGAGGGGACTAGCGGGGCCCCCACAGATACGCAGTATTTT. Protein sequence: CSAEGTSGAPTDTQYF. The gene calls are TRBV29-1 and TRBJ2-3; 13 bases map to TRBD2. V lost 7 bases to trimming and J lost 2 bases; unmatched junction nucleotides: 9. From germline, CDR1 is SQVTM and CDR2 ANQGSEA. The CDR3 length is 16 residues.

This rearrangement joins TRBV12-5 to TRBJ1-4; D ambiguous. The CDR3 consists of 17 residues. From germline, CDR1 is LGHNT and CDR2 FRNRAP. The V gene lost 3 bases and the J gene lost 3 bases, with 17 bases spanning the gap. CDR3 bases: TGTGCTAGTGGTTTCAACGTCCAAGTGGCCGCTAATGAAAAACTGTTTTTT. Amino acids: CASGFNVQVAANEKLFF.

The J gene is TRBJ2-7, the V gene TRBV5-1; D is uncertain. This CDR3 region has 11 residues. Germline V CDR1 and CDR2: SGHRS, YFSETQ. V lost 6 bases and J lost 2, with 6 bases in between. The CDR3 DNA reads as TGCGCCAGCAAGTTAGCCTACGAGCAGTACTTC. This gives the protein CASKLAYEQYF.

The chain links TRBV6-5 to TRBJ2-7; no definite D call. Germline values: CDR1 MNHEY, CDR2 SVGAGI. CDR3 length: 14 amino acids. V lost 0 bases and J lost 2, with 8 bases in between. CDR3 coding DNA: TGTGCCAGCAGTTACTCGGGCAGACCCTACGAGCAGTACTTC. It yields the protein CASSYSGRPYEQYF.

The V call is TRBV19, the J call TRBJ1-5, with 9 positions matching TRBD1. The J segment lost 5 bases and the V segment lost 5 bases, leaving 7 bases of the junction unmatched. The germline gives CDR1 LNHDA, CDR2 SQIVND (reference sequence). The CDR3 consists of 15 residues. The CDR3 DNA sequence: TGTGCCAGTAGTCGACAGGGGGTTATCGATCAGCCCCAGCATTTT. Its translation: CASSRQGVIDQPQHF.

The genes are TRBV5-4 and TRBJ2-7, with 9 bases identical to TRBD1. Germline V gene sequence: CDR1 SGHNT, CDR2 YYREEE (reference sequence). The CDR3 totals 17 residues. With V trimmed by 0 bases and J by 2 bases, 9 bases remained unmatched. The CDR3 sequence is CASSLGRDRVVAYEQYF. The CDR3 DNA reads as TGTGCCAGCAGCTTGGGCCGGGACAGGGTCGTAGCCTACGAGCAGTACTTC.

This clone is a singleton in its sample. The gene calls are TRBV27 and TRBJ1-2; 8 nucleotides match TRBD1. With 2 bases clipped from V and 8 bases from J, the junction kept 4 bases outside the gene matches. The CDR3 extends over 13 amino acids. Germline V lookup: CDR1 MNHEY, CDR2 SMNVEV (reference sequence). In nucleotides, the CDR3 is TGTGCCAGCAGTTTAGAGACAGGGGTCGGCTACACCTTC. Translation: CASSLETGVGYTF.

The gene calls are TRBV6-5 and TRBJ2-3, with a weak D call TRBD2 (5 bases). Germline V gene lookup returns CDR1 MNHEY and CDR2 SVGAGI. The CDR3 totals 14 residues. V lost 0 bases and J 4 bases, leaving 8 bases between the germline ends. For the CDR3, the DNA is TGTGCCAGCAGTTACTCGAAGGGAGCAGATACGCAGTATTTT. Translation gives CASSYSKGADTQYF.

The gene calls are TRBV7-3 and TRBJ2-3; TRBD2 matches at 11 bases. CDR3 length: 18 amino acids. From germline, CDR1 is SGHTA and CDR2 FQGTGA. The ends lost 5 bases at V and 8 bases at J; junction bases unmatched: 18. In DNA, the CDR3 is TGTGCCAGCAGCCGAGAAGGGGGACTAGCGGTCGACTTGCGTACGCAGTATTTT. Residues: CASSREGGLAVDLRTQYF.

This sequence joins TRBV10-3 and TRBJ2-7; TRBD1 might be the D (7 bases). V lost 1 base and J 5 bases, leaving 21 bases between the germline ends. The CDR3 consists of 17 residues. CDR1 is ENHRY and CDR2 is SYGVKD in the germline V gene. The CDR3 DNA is TGTGCCATCAGTGAGTTCGGGGGAGGAGACAGGGTTAACGAGCAGTACTTC. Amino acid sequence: CAISEFGGGDRVNEQYF.

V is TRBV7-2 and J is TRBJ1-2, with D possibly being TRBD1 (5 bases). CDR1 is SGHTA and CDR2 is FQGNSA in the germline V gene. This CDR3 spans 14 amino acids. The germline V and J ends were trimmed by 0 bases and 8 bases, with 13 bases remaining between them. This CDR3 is CASSLAISGSGYTF. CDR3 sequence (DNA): TGTGCCAGCAGCTTAGCGATTTCAGGGTCCGGCTACACCTTC.

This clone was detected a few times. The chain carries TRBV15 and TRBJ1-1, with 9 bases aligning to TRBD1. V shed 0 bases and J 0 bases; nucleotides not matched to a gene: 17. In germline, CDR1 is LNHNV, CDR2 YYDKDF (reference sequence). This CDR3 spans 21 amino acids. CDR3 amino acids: CATSRDSFRTGVFGVNTEAFF. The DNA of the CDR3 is TGTGCCACCAGCAGAGATAGTTTTAGGACAGGGGTTTTCGGTGTGAACACTGAAGCTTTCTTT.

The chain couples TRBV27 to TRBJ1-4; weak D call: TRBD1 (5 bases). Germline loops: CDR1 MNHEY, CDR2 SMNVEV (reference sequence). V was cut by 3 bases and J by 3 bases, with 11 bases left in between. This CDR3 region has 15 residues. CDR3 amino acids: CASSLGRDPNEKLFF. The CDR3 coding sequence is TGTGCCAGCAGTTTGGGGCGCGATCCTAATGAAAAACTGTTTTTT. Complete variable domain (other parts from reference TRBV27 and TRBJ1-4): EAQVTQNPRYLITVTGKKLTVTCSQNMNHEYMSWYRQDPGLGLRQIYYSMNVEVTDKGDVPEGYKVSRKEKRNFPLILESPSPNQTSLYFCASSLGRDPNEKLFFGSGTQLSVL.

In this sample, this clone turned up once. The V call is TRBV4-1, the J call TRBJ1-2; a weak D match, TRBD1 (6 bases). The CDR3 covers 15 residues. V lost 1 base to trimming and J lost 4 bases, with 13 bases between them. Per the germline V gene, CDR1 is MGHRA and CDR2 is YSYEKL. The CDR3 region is CASSQVQGIGYGYTF. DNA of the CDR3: TGCGCCAGCAGCCAAGTCCAGGGGATCGGCTATGGCTACACCTTC.

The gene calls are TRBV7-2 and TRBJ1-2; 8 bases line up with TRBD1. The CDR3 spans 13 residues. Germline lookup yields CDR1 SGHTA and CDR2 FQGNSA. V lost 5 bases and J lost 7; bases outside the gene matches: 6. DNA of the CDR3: TGTGCCAGCAGCGTGGACAGGGCCAGTGGCTACACCTTC. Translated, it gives CASSVDRASGYTF.

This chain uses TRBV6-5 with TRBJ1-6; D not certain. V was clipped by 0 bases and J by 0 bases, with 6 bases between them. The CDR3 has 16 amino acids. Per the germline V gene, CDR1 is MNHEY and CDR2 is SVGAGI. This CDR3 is CASSYSPSSYNSPLHF. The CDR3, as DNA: TGTGCCAGCAGTTACTCGCCGAGCTCCTATAATTCACCCCTCCACTTT.

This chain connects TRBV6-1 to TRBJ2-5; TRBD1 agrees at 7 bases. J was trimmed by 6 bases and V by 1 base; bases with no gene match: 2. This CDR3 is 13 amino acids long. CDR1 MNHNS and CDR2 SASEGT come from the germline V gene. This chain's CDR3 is CASSEGGGKTQYF. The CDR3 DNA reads TGTGCCAGCAGTGAAGGAGGGGGCAAGACCCAGTACTTC.

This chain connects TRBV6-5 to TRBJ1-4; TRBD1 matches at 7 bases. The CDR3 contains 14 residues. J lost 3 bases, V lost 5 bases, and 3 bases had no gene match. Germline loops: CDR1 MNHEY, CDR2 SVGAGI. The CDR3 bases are TGTGCCAGCAGTCTCGGGACAGCTAATGAAAAACTGTTTTTT. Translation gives CASSLGTANEKLFF.